This T cell receptor (beta chain) stems from a study of blood T cells in healthy people across ages. Study results and caveats: In older individuals, TCR beta diversity per million T cells was lower, falling roughly linearly with age. Naive CD4+ cells and diversity were both higher in long-lived donors than in aged donors. Lack of knowledge of donor CMV status possibly confounded expanded clonotype changes.

A remark on this clonotype: What it binds is not known.

Germline CDR1 is KGHSH and CDR2 is LQKENI. The V end lost 3 bases, the J end lost 6 bases, and 8 bases lay between the germline ends. The CDR3 has 12 residues. The authors ran a second PCR of about 6 to 11 cycles using a sample-barcoded 5' primer and a J-beta primer mix. TCRdb used MiXCR to reprocess the 5' RACE reads, holding one entry per CDR3 protein. The table lists about 1.5 million distinct CDR3 sequences, approximately 40% of them singletons. The people who gave samples were healthy Caucasians from Russia, aged roughly 6 to 90. The sample was blood. The sequence came from a woman aged 18-30 years in good health. The chain couples TRBV18 to TRBJ1-2, with D uncertain. The CDR3: CASSPPSDGYTF. The CDR3 DNA is TGTGCCAGCTCACCGCCCTCCGATGGCTACACCTTC.